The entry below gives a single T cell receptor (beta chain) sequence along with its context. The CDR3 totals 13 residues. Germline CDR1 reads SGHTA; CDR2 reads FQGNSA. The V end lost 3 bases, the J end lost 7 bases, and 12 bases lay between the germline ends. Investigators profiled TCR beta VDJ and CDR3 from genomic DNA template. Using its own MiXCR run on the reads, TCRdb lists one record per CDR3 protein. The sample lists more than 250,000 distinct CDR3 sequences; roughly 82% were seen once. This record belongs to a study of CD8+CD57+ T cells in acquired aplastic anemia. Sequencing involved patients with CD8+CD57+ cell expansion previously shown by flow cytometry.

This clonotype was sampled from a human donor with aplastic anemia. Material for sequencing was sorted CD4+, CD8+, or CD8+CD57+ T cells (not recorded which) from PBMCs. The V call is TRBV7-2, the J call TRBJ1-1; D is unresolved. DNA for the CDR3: TGTGCCAGCAGCTTTCATCCAGGCGGTGAAGCTTTCTTT. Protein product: CASSFHPGGEAFF.